This TCR beta chain was captured in a study of blood T cell repertoires in COVID-19. Study-wide background: In each case, the material was cDNA or gDNA derived from T cells, B-cell-depleted T cells, or PBMCs.

Trimming left V 7 bases short and J 7 bases short, with 22 bases between. The V gene's germline CDR1 is MDHEN and CDR2 SYDVKM. There are 15 residues in the CDR3. TCRdb keeps only in-frame clones here, not all; method: immunoSEQ multiplex PCR. The sample carries approximately 220,000 clones, 80% to 90% recorded once. The source of this sequence is a woman aged 18-35 years in a cohort exposed to, infected with or recovered from COVID-19 (not recorded which). The specimen was PBMCs or T cells enriched from blood (not recorded which). The chain joins TRBV28 to TRBJ2-5; tentatively, D is TRBD2 (6 bases). The CDR3 region has the DNA TGTGCCAGCACCAGCGGTGGAGGGTTTCATGGGACCCAGTACTTC. It specifies CASTSGGGFHGTQYF.